This record covers a single T cell receptor (beta chain). The CDR3 contains 15 residues. Trimming removed 2 bases at V and 0 bases at J, with 9 bases between. The germline CDR1 and CDR2 sequences are SGHKS and YYEKEE (reference sequence). The time point: persistent/refractory GD, antithyroid drugs over 5 years with positive TRAb. RNA extracted from PBMCs served as the sequencing template. This specimen comes from a study of regulatory T cells in long-lasting Graves disease. Both iRepertoire HTBI primers and Arm-PCR of CDR3 regions were used to build the TCR beta libraries. TCRdb re-called the multiplex PCR reads with MiXCR, one entry per CDR3 protein. The data contain roughly 700,000 distinct CDR3 sequences, 30% of them singletons.

The rearrangement joins TRBV5-5 to TRBJ1-5; possible D gene TRBD1, 6 bases. The material was peripheral blood mononuclear cells (PBMCs), obtained when the disease was refractory, from a patient treated with antithyroid drugs. The receptor was derived from a female donor with Graves disease. The CDR3 is CASSFWTDSNQPQHF. The CDR3 DNA sequence: TGTGCCAGCAGCTTTTGGACAGATAGCAATCAGCCCCAGCATTTT.